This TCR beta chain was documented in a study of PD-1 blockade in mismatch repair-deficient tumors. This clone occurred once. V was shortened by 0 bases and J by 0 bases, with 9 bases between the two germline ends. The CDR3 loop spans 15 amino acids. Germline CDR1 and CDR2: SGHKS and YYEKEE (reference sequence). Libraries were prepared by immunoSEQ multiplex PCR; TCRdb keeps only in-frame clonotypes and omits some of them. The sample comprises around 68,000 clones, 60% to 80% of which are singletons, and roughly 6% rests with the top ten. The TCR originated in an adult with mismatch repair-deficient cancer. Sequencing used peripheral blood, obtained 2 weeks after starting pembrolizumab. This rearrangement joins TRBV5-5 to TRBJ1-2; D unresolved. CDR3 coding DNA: TGTGCCAGCAGCTTGGAATACAGATCTAACTATGGCTACACCTTC. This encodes CASSLEYRSNYGYTF.